One and the same sample provided the 5 T cell receptor beta chains below, sequenced in a study of cytomegalovirus exposure and HLA in healthy donors. Repertoires were generated with immunoSEQ multiplex PCR, while TCRdb's copy carries only in-frame clones and drops some. The sample lists 100,000 to 120,000 clones, roughly nine tenths occurring once. Sequencing input: PBMCs. Receptors originate from a young woman in good health and CMV-seronegative.

The chain employs TRBV15 and TRBJ2-3, with 12 nucleotides matching TRBD2. Unmatched junction bases numbered 3, after V lost 3 bases and J lost 5 bases. Germline-derived CDR1 and CDR2 are LNHNV and YYDKDF (reference sequence). The CDR3 totals 15 residues. The CDR3 DNA is TGTGCCACCAGCAGTCTAGCGGGGGGGGTAGATACGCAGTATTTT. Its translation is CATSSLAGGVDTQYF.

The rearrangement uses TRBV4-3 and TRBJ1-3, with D uncertain. Trimming left V 0 bases short and J 0 bases short, with 9 bases between. The V gene's germline CDR1 is LGHNA and CDR2 YSLEER. This CDR3 is built from 16 residues. The CDR3 region has the DNA TGCGCCAGCAGCCAAGAGGAGGGTAACTCTGGAAACACCATATATTTT. Residues: CASSQEEGNSGNTIYF.

The chain recombines TRBV19 with TRBJ1-2, with TRBD1 matching over 7 bases. The V and J ends lost 6 bases and 1 base, in that order; junction bases with no gene match: 5. The CDR3 is 14 amino acids. The germline V gene encodes CDR1 LNHDA and CDR2 SQIVND (reference sequence). The CDR3 DNA sequence: TGTGCCAGTAGCCGGGACAGCTTTAACTATGGCTACACCTTC. This encodes CASSRDSFNYGYTF.

This clone has just a few counts. The chain joins TRBV27 to TRBJ1-2; 7 bases match TRBD1. The ends lost 7 bases at V and 4 bases at J; junction bases unmatched: 9. CDR1 and CDR2 from the germline V gene are MNHEY and SMNVEV (reference sequence). The CDR3 loop spans 14 amino acids. CDR3 sequence reads: CASTPYRGSYGYTF. The CDR3 DNA is TGTGCCAGCACCCCCTACAGGGGATCCTATGGCTACACCTTC.

The V call is TRBV28, the J call TRBJ1-5, with a possible D match to TRBD1 (5 bases). V dropped 5 bases and J dropped 7 bases, with 21 bases sitting between them. The CDR3 runs 16 residues. Germline CDR1 MDHEN, CDR2 SYDVKM. The CDR3 sequence: CASSALVQGRWQPQHF. CDR3 sequence (DNA): TGTGCCAGCAGTGCCCTCGTCCAGGGAAGGTGGCAGCCCCAGCATTTT. Drawing the rest from reference TRBV28 and TRBJ1-5, the complete variable domain is DVKVTQSSRYLVKRTGEKVFLECVQDMDHENMFWYRQDPGLGLRLIYFSYDVKMKEKGDIPEGYSVSREKKERFSLILESASTNQTSMYLCASSALVQGRWQPQHFGDGTRLSIL.